The text below deals with one T cell receptor beta chain. The antigen it recognizes is unknown. Base qualities are missing; no much larger clone stands one base away. The trial excluded patients who had a history of autoimmune disease or were on systemic immunosuppression. Peripheral blood for TCR sequencing was collected from all dose cohorts at baseline, on cycle 4 day 1, and on cycle 7 day 1. The samples were taken from a phase I, first-in-human, multicenter, open-label dose-escalation trial of ivuxolimab. Adults with locally advanced or metastatic melanoma, renal cell carcinoma, hepatocellular carcinoma or head and neck squamous cell carcinoma were enrolled in the trial. CD4+ and CD8+ T cells were sorted separately from peripheral blood before TCR sequencing. V ends up 3 bases short and J 3 bases short, with an unmatched junction base count of 2. Via the germline V gene (reference sequence), CDR1 is SEHNR and CDR2 FQNEAQ. The CDR3 starts with the cysteine, ends with the phenylalanine, and has 15 residues. CDR3 DNA only is kept here, 45 bases in frame from base 1.

Genomic DNA was isolated from the sorted cells so that the TCRbeta CDR3 region could be sequenced. The immunoSEQ Assay was used to sequence the TCRbeta CDR3 regions. TCRdb stores this immuneACCESS table with in-frame sequences only. Part of the clones is absent; in the studies checked, under half of the shortfall reflects unresolved V genes, and no reason is known for the rest. The sample table contains some 41,000 clones; only one count was recorded for around nine tenths of them. 13% of the sample comes from the top ten. The source of the sample is a study of OX40 agonist ivuxolimab in advanced cancers. The study in broad terms: Ivuxolimab was an agonistic, fully human IgG2 monoclonal antibody directed against OX40 (CD134), a costimulatory receptor. The point of sequencing TCRbeta in the periphery was to test whether ivuxolimab changed TCR sequence diversity and drove clonal T-cell expansion. The monotherapy dose-escalation portion (N of about 50 patients) of the phase I ivuxolimab trial is reported in the paper. Partial responses occurred in three dose-escalation patients: two with cutaneous melanoma and one with hepatocellular carcinoma. Intravenous ivuxolimab was administered to patients every 2 weeks at six dose levels: 0.01, 0.1, 0.3, 1.5, 3 and 10 mg/kg. Of the approximately 53 patients in dose escalation, 19 had hepatocellular carcinoma, some 15 had melanoma, 9 had renal cell carcinoma and 9 had head and neck cancer. The dose-escalation cohort was over 70% male with a mean age of around 62 years, ranging from roughly 23 to 85. Prior anti-PD-1, anti-PD-L1 or anti-CTLA-4 therapy was permitted, and about 40% of dose-escalation patients had received checkpoint inhibitors.

The study at large found these results: On average, CD8+ T cells showed more expanded clones than CD4+ T cells after ivuxolimab. Partial responders in the 0.1-3.0 mg/kg groups had among the lowest normalized peripheral clonal expansion, especially among CD8+ T cells. Low levels of normalized T-cell clonal expansion were also shown by some nonresponding patients. At doses from 0.1 to 3.0 mg/kg, clonal expansion was seen in both CD4+ and CD8+ blood T cells between baseline and week 6. Which antigens the clonally expanded peripheral T cells were specific for was not determined.

The receptor's source is an adult with an advanced solid tumor such as melanoma, head and neck, liver or kidney cancer. The sample consisted of CD4+ or CD8+ T cells sorted from blood, taken in a trial of the OX40 agonist ivuxolimab. This chain is built from TRBV7-9 and TRBJ2-1; TRBD1 aligns with 10 central bases. The DNA sequence is as follows: TGTGCCAGCAGCTTCCGGACAGGGGGCTACAATGAGCAGTTCTTC. The translation is CASSFRTGGYNEQFF.